These 31 T cell receptor beta chains were all obtained from the same sample, sequenced in a study of blood T cell repertoires in COVID-19. TCRdb keeps only in-frame clones here, not all; method: immunoSEQ multiplex PCR. The table has hundreds of thousands of clones, about 87% seen once. Sequenced material: peripheral blood. The source of these receptors is a man between 18 and 35 years old with COVID-19, enrolled during active disease.

The chain employs TRBV7-9 and TRBJ1-2; D possibly corresponds to TRBD1 (5 bases). The CDR3 spans 15 residues. Per the germline V gene, CDR1 is SEHNR and CDR2 is FQNEAQ (reference sequence). V lost 5 bases to trimming and J lost 3 bases, with 16 bases between them. The CDR3 loop reads CASSGGVEGHYGYTF. The DNA for the CDR3 is TGTGCCAGCAGCGGAGGGGTTGAGGGACACTATGGCTACACCTTC.

This chain joins TRBV19 and TRBJ2-1; TRBD2 might be the D (6 bases). This CDR3 is 15 amino acids long. Trimming left V 5 bases short and J 5 bases short, with 16 bases between. CDR1 is LNHDA, CDR2 SQIVND, per germline (reference sequence). The CDR3 protein is CASSPISRGDNEQFF. The DNA of the CDR3 is TGTGCCAGTAGTCCCATTTCGCGGGGAGACAATGAGCAGTTCTTC.

J is TRBJ2-2 and V is TRBV5-4; a weak D match, TRBD2 (5 bases). Germline CDR1 and CDR2: SGHNT and YYREEE (reference sequence). This CDR3 contains 13 residues. V was pared by 3 bases and J by 3 bases, with 6 bases between. CDR3 sequence reads: CASSSRDTGELFF. In DNA form, the CDR3 reads TGTGCCAGCAGCTCGAGGGACACCGGGGAGCTGTTTTTT.

The DNA of the CDR3 is TGTGCCAGCAGCTCACTAGCGGGAGGGAACACCGGGGAGCTGTTTTTT. Its protein is CASSSLAGGNTGELFF. V is TRBV5-4 and J is TRBJ2-2; 12 bases agree with TRBD2. Germline CDR1 SGHNT, CDR2 YYREEE (reference sequence). The V gene end was trimmed by 3 bases and the J gene end by 1 base; junction bases not matched to a gene: 1. The CDR3 consists of 16 residues.

Here the CDR3 DNA reads TGTGCCAGCAGTTACGGGAGAGGGGGGGATGAGCAGTTCTTC. The encoded protein is CASSYGRGGDEQFF. The rearrangement uses TRBV6-5 and TRBJ2-1, with D possibly being TRBD2 (7 bases). The V gene's germline CDR1 is MNHEY and CDR2 SVGAGI. Trimming cost V 2 bases and J 8 bases, with 13 bases left between them. The length of the CDR3 is 14 residues.

The chain is built from TRBV9 and TRBJ1-2; 7 nucleotides line up with TRBD1. The CDR3 runs 14 residues. Germline trimming cut 4 bases from V and 0 bases from J; bases unmatched to any gene: 3. Per the germline V gene, CDR1 is SGDLS and CDR2 is YYNGEE. Here the CDR3 reads CASSPDRANYGYTF. Here the CDR3 DNA reads TGTGCCAGCAGCCCCGACAGGGCTAACTATGGCTACACCTTC.

This clone was counted a single time. The rearrangement uses TRBV7-2 and TRBJ1-3; D ambiguous. Germline CDR1 and CDR2: SGHTA and FQGNSA. Trimming took off 5 bases at V and 0 bases at J, with 20 bases between the two ends. This CDR3 spans 18 amino acids. CDR3 DNA: TGTGCCAGCAGCCCCCGGCGCGGGCTTCTCTACTCTGGAAACACCATATATTTT. Translated: CASSPRRGLLYSGNTIYF.

The chain employs TRBV5-1 and TRBJ1-1; D possibly corresponds to TRBD1 (6 bases). Trimming removed 4 bases from V and 0 bases from J, with 10 bases in between. CDR3 size: 14 residues. From germline, CDR1 is SGHRS and CDR2 YFSETQ. The CDR3, as DNA: TGCGCCAGCAGCCGACAGGACATGAACACTGAAGCTTTCTTT. Translated, it gives CASSRQDMNTEAFF. Supplemented by reference TRBV5-1 and TRBJ1-1, the full variable domain reads KAGVTQTPRYLIKTRGQQVTLSCSPISGHRSVSWYQQTPGQGLQFLFEYFSETQRNKGNFPGRFSGRQFSNSRSEMNVSTLELGDSALYLCASSRQDMNTEAFFGQGTRLTVV.

The V and J genes are TRBV18 and TRBJ2-3; D perhaps matches TRBD2 (5 bases). Germline V gene lookup returns CDR1 KGHSH and CDR2 LQKENI. The CDR3 extends over 13 amino acids. The germline V and J ends were trimmed by 6 bases and 2 bases, with 9 bases remaining between them. CDR3 amino acids: CASSRGFTDTQYF. The CDR3 coding sequence is TGTGCCAGCTCTCGCGGGTTCACAGATACGCAGTATTTT.

The chain couples TRBV12-2 to TRBJ2-7; the table's D call of TRBD2 was not tested on the DNA. TRBV12-2 is shown as a pseudogene. The CDR3 spans 17 residues. The DNA of the CDR3 is TGTGCAAGTCGCCCCACGAAGGGGACTTCAAGAACTCAGGGGCAGTACTTC. Its protein is CASRPTKGTSRTQGQYF.

This clone was seen only a few times. The chain couples TRBV3-1 (or the pseudogene TRBV3-2) to TRBJ1-1; D is uncertain. CDR1 is LGHDT and CDR2 is YNNKEL in the germline V gene (reference sequence). The V end lost 1 base, the J end lost 0 bases, and 12 bases lay between the germline ends. The CDR3 spans 16 residues. The CDR3 sequence is CASSQVGGSMNTEAFF. The CDR3, as DNA: TGTGCCAGCAGCCAAGTCGGCGGGAGCATGAACACTGAAGCTTTCTTT.

This rearrangement joins TRBV11-2 to TRBJ2-7; TRBD2 aligns across 9 bases. With 10 bases clipped from V and 9 bases from J, the junction kept 19 bases outside the gene matches. Germline CDR1 reads SGHAT; CDR2 reads FQNNGV. The CDR3 spans 15 residues. For the CDR3, the DNA is TGTGCCAAGACTCTAGCGGGACAGAGATCAATAGGGCAGTACTTC. Translated: CAKTLAGQRSIGQYF.

The rearrangement joins TRBV27 to TRBJ2-5; 10 bases line up with TRBD2. The CDR3 runs 15 residues. Germline V lookup: CDR1 MNHEY, CDR2 SMNVEV (reference sequence). With 6 bases clipped from V and 1 base from J, the junction kept 5 bases outside the gene matches. The DNA of the CDR3 is TGTGCCAGCAGCCAGAGACTAGCGGGCCAAGAGACCCAGTACTTC. Its protein is CASSQRLAGQETQYF.

The chain joins TRBV27 to TRBJ1-6, with unresolved D. This CDR3 has 16 residues. The ends were cut back, 6 bases at V and 3 bases at J, with 15 bases in the middle. CDR1 and CDR2 (germline): MNHEY, SMNVEV (reference sequence). Written as DNA, the CDR3 is TGTGCCAGCAGCCCGCGGCCCGACGGCTATAATTCACCCCTCCACTTT. This gives the protein CASSPRPDGYNSPLHF.

This chain links TRBV12-3 or TRBV12-4 with TRBJ1-5; TRBD1 aligns across 10 bases. The CDR3 consists of 13 residues. With 5 bases clipped from V and 7 bases from J, the junction kept 2 bases outside the gene matches. DNA for the CDR3: TGTGCCAGCAGTGGACAGGGGGTCCAGCCCCAGCATTTT. It codes for CASSGQGVQPQHF.

V is TRBV7-9 and J is TRBJ2-7; 11 nucleotides line up with TRBD2. V gave up 3 bases and J gave up 0 bases; unmatched junction bases: 1. Germline V gene lookup returns CDR1 SEHNR and CDR2 FQNEAQ (reference sequence). The CDR3 has 15 residues. Written as DNA, the CDR3 is TGTGCCAGCAGCTTCCTAGCGGGAGGCTCCTACGAGCAGTACTTC. Its translation: CASSFLAGGSYEQYF.

This chain joins TRBV5-1 and TRBJ1-4; 7 bases match TRBD1. Germline V gene lookup returns CDR1 SGHRS and CDR2 YFSETQ. V shed 7 bases and J 6 bases; nucleotides not matched to a gene: 9. The CDR3 is 14 residues long. The CDR3 region is CASRLTGSHEKLFF. The DNA for the CDR3 is TGCGCCAGCCGCCTGACAGGGTCGCATGAAAAACTGTTTTTT.

V usage is TRBV12-5 and J usage is TRBJ1-1; 7 bases fit TRBD1. V shed 5 bases and J 5 bases; nucleotides not matched to a gene: 8. Germline V lookup: CDR1 LGHNT, CDR2 FRNRAP. The CDR3 has 14 amino acids. For the CDR3, the DNA is TGTGCTAGTGGTCCGACAGGGTTCGGGACTGAAGCTTTCTTT. Amino acids: CASGPTGFGTEAFF.

This clone showed up just once. The chain uses TRBV10-1 and TRBJ2-3, with 8 bases lining up with TRBD1. The ends lost 8 bases at V and 4 bases at J; junction bases unmatched: 5. The CDR3 loop spans 13 amino acids. Germline assignment: CDR1 WNHNN and CDR2 SYGVQD (reference sequence). CDR3 residues: CASSGTGPDTQYF. In DNA form, the CDR3 reads TGCGCCAGCTCCGGGACAGGCCCAGATACGCAGTATTTT.

The chain has TRBV18 and TRBJ2-2; no reliable D call. The germline CDR1 and CDR2 sequences are KGHSH and LQKENI. The CDR3 is made up of 16 amino acids. V was clipped by 3 bases and J by 8 bases, with 19 bases between them. Here the CDR3 reads CASSPLPAAPSGELFF. CDR3 DNA sequence: TGTGCCAGCTCACCTCTCCCGGCGGCTCCGTCTGGGGAGCTGTTTTTT.

The chain couples TRBV7-9 to TRBJ2-7, with 8 bases fitting TRBD1. V trimming: 4 bases; J trimming: 3 bases; junction bases outside the gene matches: 8. CDR3 length equals 15 residues. Looked up from germline, CDR1 is SEHNR and CDR2 is FQNEAQ (reference sequence). CDR3 coding DNA: TGTGCCAGCAGCTCCGACAGGGGTCACCTCTACGAGCAGTACTTC. This sequence encodes CASSSDRGHLYEQYF.

V usage is TRBV4-2 and J usage is TRBJ2-1; TRBD2 aligns across 8 bases. Germline values: CDR1 LGHNA, CDR2 YNFKEQ. V was pared by 0 bases and J by 5 bases, with 12 bases of the junction left unmatched. The CDR3 is 18 amino acids. As DNA, the CDR3 is TGTGCCAGCAGCCAAGATTGGATGGAGGGACTAGGGAACAATGAGCAGTTCTTC. Amino acids: CASSQDWMEGLGNNEQFF.

V usage is TRBV2 and J usage is TRBJ2-7; TRBD1 matches 8 bases. Germline assignment: CDR1 SNHLY and CDR2 FYNNEI. V gave up 11 bases and J gave up 2 bases; unmatched junction bases: 8. The CDR3 sequence is 13 residues long. The CDR3 DNA follows: TGTGCCGGAAAGACAGGGGTTACCTACGAGCAGTACTTC. It specifies CAGKTGVTYEQYF.

V usage is TRBV7-3 and J usage is TRBJ2-5; D perhaps matches TRBD1 (5 bases). The V and J ends lost 1 base and 5 bases respectively, with 17 bases between them. This CDR3 spans 16 amino acids. Per germline, CDR1 SGHTA and CDR2 FQGTGA. This CDR3 reads CASSLRPPGLMETQYF. The CDR3 DNA reads as TGTGCCAGCAGCTTAAGGCCCCCAGGGCTCATGGAGACCCAGTACTTC.

V is TRBV10-1 and J is TRBJ2-2, with 8 nucleotides matching TRBD1. This CDR3 comprises 15 residues. CDR1 and CDR2 (germline): WNHNN, SYGVQD (reference sequence). V dropped 2 bases and J dropped 4; count of bases not matched to a gene: 3. In nucleotides, the CDR3 is TGCGCCAGCAGTGAGGACAGGGGAGGCACCGGGGAGCTGTTTTTT. It is translated as CASSEDRGGTGELFF.

The chain carries TRBV5-1 and TRBJ1-1; 7 bases agree with TRBD1. This CDR3 spans 14 amino acids. In germline, CDR1 is SGHRS, CDR2 YFSETQ. V lost 2 bases, J lost 3 bases, and 4 bases stayed unmatched. The CDR3 spells CASSFRDRDTEAFF. The CDR3 DNA reads TGCGCCAGCAGCTTCCGAGACAGGGACACTGAAGCTTTCTTT. Full variable domain (remainder filled in from reference TRBV5-1 and TRBJ1-1): KAGVTQTPRYLIKTRGQQVTLSCSPISGHRSVSWYQQTPGQGLQFLFEYFSETQRNKGNFPGRFSGRQFSNSRSEMNVSTLELGDSALYLCASSFRDRDTEAFFGQGTRLTVV.

This rearrangement joins TRBV19 to TRBJ1-1; TRBD1 agrees at 12 bases. Looked up from germline, CDR1 is LNHDA and CDR2 is SQIVND (reference sequence). V gave up 5 bases and J gave up 7 bases; unmatched junction bases: 2. This CDR3 region has 13 residues. The CDR3 spells CASSGTGGVEAFF. CDR3 DNA: TGTGCCAGTAGTGGGACAGGGGGCGTTGAAGCTTTCTTT.

The chain joins TRBV2 to TRBJ2-5; 7 bases map to TRBD2. The junction had 3 bases not matched to a gene; V was cut back by 0 bases and J by 5 bases. The CDR3 runs 14 residues. Germline CDR1 is SNHLY and CDR2 is FYNNEI. The CDR3 reads CASSEARGSETQYF. The CDR3 DNA is TGTGCCAGCAGTGAAGCGCGGGGGAGTGAGACCCAGTACTTC.

This chain uses TRBV27 with TRBJ2-3; the D gene is possibly TRBD1 (5 bases). CDR1 is MNHEY, CDR2 SMNVEV, per germline (reference sequence). This CDR3 has 15 residues. V shed 5 bases and J shed 0 bases, with 12 bases lying between them. The CDR3 loop reads CASSIRQHSTDTQYF. For the CDR3, the DNA is TGTGCCAGCAGTATACGACAGCACAGCACAGATACGCAGTATTTT.

V is TRBV7-9 and J is TRBJ2-1; 7 bases align to TRBD2. The V and J ends lost 5 bases and 7 bases, in that order; junction bases with no gene match: 11. Germline V gene lookup returns CDR1 SEHNR and CDR2 FQNEAQ (reference sequence). The CDR3 contains 15 residues. CDR3 coding DNA: TGTGCCAGCAGCCCCCGTGGGAGGGTCTCGAATGAGCAGTTCTTC. Protein product: CASSPRGRVSNEQFF. Looking up the rest from reference TRBV7-9 and TRBJ2-1 gives the full variable domain: DTGVSQNPRHKITKRGQNVTFRCDPISEHNRLYWYRQTLGQGPEFLTYFQNEAQLEKSRLLSDRFSAERPKGSFSTLEIQRTEQGDSAMYLCASSPRGRVSNEQFFGPGTRLTVL.

For this clone: A read error may produce the germline difference seen at one junction end. V is TRBV11-2 and J is TRBJ2-1; 10 nucleotides align to TRBD2. The CDR3 has 19 residues. Germline V lookup: CDR1 SGHAT, CDR2 FQNNGV. The CDR3 is CASSLDGLAVTRSYNEQFF. CDR3 bases: TGTGCCAGCAGCCTAGATGGACTAGCGGTAACAAGGTCCTACAATGAGCAGTTCTTC.